These 7 T cell receptor beta chains were sequenced from one sample in a study of T-cell reconstitution after alpha-beta-depleted transplantation in children. Construction of the TCRbeta library involved unique molecular identifiers. Each CDR3 protein is one row after TCRdb ran MiXCR on the PCR reads. The data hold about 490,000 distinct CDR3 sequences, with more than 9% observed a single time. This specimen consisted of PBMCs, obtained before TCRalphabeta/CD19-depleted stem cell transplant. The receptor set was obtained from a child aged 2 to 15 with inherited bone marrow failure, due to receive a stem cell transplant.

There are many counts of this clonotype. This chain links TRBV28 with TRBJ2-7; tentatively, D is TRBD2 (5 bases). The CDR3 sequence is 13 residues long. V was pared by 3 bases and J by 0 bases, with 6 bases between. In germline, CDR1 is MDHEN, CDR2 SYDVKM. CDR3 coding DNA: TGTGCCAGCAGTTTGACTAACTCCTACGAGCAGTACTTC. Its protein product is CASSLTNSYEQYF. Together with reference TRBV28 and TRBJ2-7, the CDR3 gives the full variable domain: DVKVTQSSRYLVKRTGEKVFLECVQDMDHENMFWYRQDPGLGLRLIYFSYDVKMKEKGDIPEGYSVSREKKERFSLILESASTNQTSMYLCASSLTNSYEQYFGPGTRLTVT.

J is TRBJ1-1 and V is TRBV18; 8 bases are shared with TRBD1. The CDR3 sequence is 16 residues long. Germline V gene sequence: CDR1 KGHSH, CDR2 LQKENI. V lost 1 base, J lost 5 bases, and 9 bases stayed unmatched. In DNA, the CDR3 is TGTGCCAGCTCACCACGGGGGGCAGGGGGCGAAACTGAAGCTTTCTTT. This encodes CASSPRGAGGETEAFF.

This clonotype has a count of ten or more. The chain joins TRBV7-8 to TRBJ2-5; TRBD2 might be the D (6 bases). CDR1 and CDR2 (germline): SGHVS, FQNEAQ. V lost 5 bases, J lost 2 bases, and 15 bases lay in between. This CDR3 region has 15 residues. The CDR3 sequence is CASSPSRAGQETQYF. For the CDR3, the DNA is TGTGCCAGCAGCCCCAGTCGGGCGGGACAAGAGACCCAGTACTTC.

This clonotype was observed many times. This chain joins TRBV20-1 and TRBJ2-3; 9 bases match TRBD2. V lost 7 bases to trimming and J lost 4 bases; unmatched junction nucleotides: 3. The CDR3 spans 12 residues. Germline loops: CDR1 DFQATT, CDR2 SNEGSKA (reference sequence). The CDR3 loop reads CSVSGSPDTQYF. In nucleotides, the CDR3 is TGCAGTGTTAGCGGGAGCCCAGATACGCAGTATTTT.

V and J are TRBV19 and TRBJ2-4; D is unclear. Germline V lookup: CDR1 LNHDA, CDR2 SQIVND (reference sequence). V was pared by 4 bases and J by 0 bases, with 7 bases between. This CDR3 contains 14 residues. The CDR3 region is CASSKQLAKNIQYF. In nucleotides, the CDR3 is TGTGCCAGTAGTAAACAGTTAGCCAAAAACATTCAGTACTTC.

The CDR3 sequence: CSAARDLQETQYF. CDR3 DNA: TGCAGTGCTGCCCGGGACTTACAAGAGACCCAGTACTTC. This chain connects TRBV20-1 to TRBJ2-5, with a possible D match to TRBD2 (6 bases). Germline CDR1 reads DFQATT; CDR2 reads SNEGSKA (reference sequence). This CDR3 spans 13 amino acids. V was cut by 5 bases and J by 2 bases, with 12 bases left in between.

This chain links TRBV7-2 with TRBJ1-6; no clear D. This CDR3 spans 14 amino acids. Per the germline V gene, CDR1 is SGHTA and CDR2 is FQGNSA. Trimming pared 10 bases from V and 9 bases from J, leaving 19 bases between. The CDR3 region is CATGFHDGGSPLHF. DNA of the CDR3: TGTGCCACCGGCTTCCATGACGGCGGTTCACCCCTCCACTTT.